These 12 T cell receptor beta chains share one sample of origin, sequenced in a study of T cell repertoires in cytomegalovirus infection (dated by TCRdb to the late 2010s). No antigen is known for these receptors. In light of the paper, this sample's treatment or condition label describes: in vitro stimulation with specific CMV peptide epitopes to enrich CMV-specific T cells. The sequencer listed for this sample is Illumina HiSeq 1500. TCRdb passed the public sequencing reads through fastp at Q25 and MiXCR, retaining productive beta sequences. CDR3 protein sequences are deduplicated, and each keeps its most common genes and DNA. The sample table lists some 500,000 distinct CDR3 sequences, just under 40% of them with a count of one. The top ten clonotypes cover about 48% of the sample. The sample consisted of cultured PBMCs, taken from culture after CMV antigen stimulation. Source of these receptors: a human donor in good health (CMV status not recorded). Some clones in this sample may be carry-over from other donors' samples.

This chain connects TRBV6-8 to TRBJ2-7; the match to TRBD1 covers 9 bases. The CDR3 runs 12 residues. Germline loops: CDR1 MNHGY, CDR2 SAAAGT. The trim removed 4 bases at V and 12 bases at J, leaving 7 bases unmatched. The CDR3 spells CASSLQGARMYF. As DNA, the CDR3 is TGTGCCAGCAGTTTACAGGGGGCGCGTATGTACTTC.

This clonotype was counted only a few times. V and J are TRBV9 and TRBJ1-6; the D gene is possibly TRBD1 (6 bases). CDR1 is SGDLS and CDR2 is YYNGEE in the germline V gene. V was shortened by 2 bases and J by 7 bases, with 13 bases between the two germline ends. This CDR3 is built from 15 residues. In DNA form, the CDR3 reads TGTGCCAGCAGCGTTGGACAGCGAGGCAATTCACCCCTCCACTTT. Amino acids: CASSVGQRGNSPLHF.

V is TRBV2 and J is TRBJ2-2; maybe TRBD2 (6 bases). Germline V lookup: CDR1 SNHLY, CDR2 FYNNEI. The CDR3 extends over 15 amino acids. V was cut by 7 bases and J by 3 bases, with 15 bases left in between. CDR3 sequence reads: CASKEEGTYTGELFF. The CDR3 DNA sequence: TGTGCCAGCAAAGAGGAGGGGACGTACACCGGGGAGCTGTTTTTT. The full variable domain, with the rest looked up from reference TRBV2 and TRBJ2-2, is EPEVTQTPSHQVTQMGQEVILRCVPISNHLYFYWYRQILGQKVEFLVSFYNNEISEKSEIFDDQFSVERPDGSNFTLKIRSTKLEDSAMYFCASKEEGTYTGELFFGEGSRLTVL.

The chain joins TRBV19 to TRBJ1-1, with a weak D call TRBD1 (6 bases). The CDR3 covers 13 residues. Germline V CDR1 and CDR2: LNHDA, SQIVND (reference sequence). Deletions cut 7 bases from V and 1 base from J, with 10 bases between. This CDR3 reads CASTVTGNTEAFF. CDR3 sequence (DNA): TGTGCCAGTACCGTGACAGGGAACACTGAAGCTTTCTTT.

Ten or more counts support this clonotype. V usage is TRBV7-2 and J usage is TRBJ2-3, with 9 nucleotides matching TRBD2. The CDR3 is 14 amino acids. V shed 3 bases and J 7 bases; nucleotides not matched to a gene: 5. Germline V gene sequence: CDR1 SGHTA, CDR2 FQGNSA. CDR3 nucleotides: TGTGCCAGCAGCTTTCTAGCGGGACCACATACGCAGTATTTT. As protein: CASSFLAGPHTQYF. Variable domain in full (rest from reference TRBV7-2 and TRBJ2-3): GAGVSQSPSNKVTEKGKDVELRCDPISGHTALYWYRQSLGQGLEFLIYFQGNSAPDKSGLPSDRFSAERTGGSVSTLTIQRTQQEDSAVYLCASSFLAGPHTQYFGPGTRLTVL.

The chain recombines TRBV5-4 with TRBJ2-1; maybe TRBD2 (5 bases). The V gene's germline CDR1 is SGHNT and CDR2 YYREEE (reference sequence). The CDR3 extends over 16 amino acids. Between the trimmed V and J ends, which lost 0 bases and 3 bases, there was a span of 13 bases. The CDR3 loop reads CASSLEGDIYYNEQFF. For the CDR3, the DNA is TGTGCCAGCAGCTTGGAGGGAGACATCTACTACAATGAGCAGTTCTTC.

The CDR3 spells CASSQGGGASYNEQFF. The CDR3 DNA reads as TGTGCCAGCAGCCAAGGCGGGGGAGCCTCCTACAATGAGCAGTTCTTC. The chain couples TRBV4-2 to TRBJ2-1, with 7 bases lining up with TRBD2. Germline-derived CDR1 and CDR2 are LGHNA and YNFKEQ. The CDR3 covers 16 residues. The ends lost 1 base at V and 0 bases at J; junction bases unmatched: 3.

This clonotype occurred a few times. The chain uses TRBV7-9 and TRBJ2-1; D ambiguous. The CDR3 runs 13 residues. In germline, CDR1 is SEHNR, CDR2 FQNEAQ (reference sequence). V was clipped by 4 bases and J by 9 bases, with 13 bases between them. The CDR3 is CASSYVVQGEQFF. The CDR3 DNA follows: TGTGCCAGCAGCTACGTTGTCCAAGGTGAGCAGTTCTTC.

The chain recombines TRBV4-1 with TRBJ2-1, with D possibly matching TRBD2 (5 bases). The germline gives CDR1 MGHRA, CDR2 YSYEKL. This CDR3 has 14 amino acids. Trimming removed 1 base at V and 6 bases at J, with 10 bases between. CDR3: CASSQGVLVNEQFF. The CDR3 DNA sequence: TGCGCCAGCAGCCAAGGTGTACTAGTCAATGAGCAGTTCTTC.

This clonotype occurred many times. Here the CDR3 DNA reads TGTGCCAGCACCCCCAGAGTTGGGGGAGAGACCCAGTACTTC. Amino acid sequence: CASTPRVGGETQYF. The chain couples TRBV7-2 to TRBJ2-5; D tentatively reads TRBD1 or TRBD2 (5 bases each). Between the trimmed V and J ends, which lost 7 bases and 4 bases, there was a span of 16 bases. Germline values: CDR1 SGHTA, CDR2 FQGNSA. The CDR3 runs to 14 residues.

The chain couples TRBV6-8 to TRBJ2-7; D possibly corresponds to TRBD1 (6 bases). There are 13 residues in the CDR3. Germline V lookup: CDR1 MNHGY, CDR2 SAAAGT. Trimming left V 6 bases short and J 1 base short, with 10 bases between. The CDR3 DNA is TGTGCCAGCAGGGGGGACAAATCCTACGAGCAGTACTTC. Translated, it gives CASRGDKSYEQYF.

This clonotype has more than one count but fewer than ten. This sequence joins TRBV7-2 and TRBJ2-2; 7 nucleotides match TRBD1. The ends lost 3 bases at V and 5 bases at J; junction bases unmatched: 6. The length of the CDR3 is 15 residues. In germline, CDR1 is SGHTA, CDR2 FQGNSA. The CDR3 loop reads CASSFSTGRTGELFF. For the CDR3, the DNA is TGTGCCAGCAGCTTCTCGACAGGGCGGACCGGGGAGCTGTTTTTT. Drawing the rest from reference TRBV7-2 and TRBJ2-2, the complete variable domain is GAGVSQSPSNKVTEKGKDVELRCDPISGHTALYWYRQSLGQGLEFLIYFQGNSAPDKSGLPSDRFSAERTGGSVSTLTIQRTQQEDSAVYLCASSFSTGRTGELFFGEGSRLTVL.